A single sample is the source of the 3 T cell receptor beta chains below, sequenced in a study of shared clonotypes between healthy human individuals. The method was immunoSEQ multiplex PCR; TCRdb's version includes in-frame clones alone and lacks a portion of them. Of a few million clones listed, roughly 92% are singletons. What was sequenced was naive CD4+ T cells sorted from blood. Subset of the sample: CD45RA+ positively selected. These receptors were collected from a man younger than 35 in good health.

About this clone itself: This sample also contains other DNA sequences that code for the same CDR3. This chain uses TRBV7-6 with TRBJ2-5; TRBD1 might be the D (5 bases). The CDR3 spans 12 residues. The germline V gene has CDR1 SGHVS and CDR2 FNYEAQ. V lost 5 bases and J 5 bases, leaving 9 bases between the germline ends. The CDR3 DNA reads TGTGCCAGCAGCCCAGGGCTGGAGACCCAGTACTTC. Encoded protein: CASSPGLETQYF.

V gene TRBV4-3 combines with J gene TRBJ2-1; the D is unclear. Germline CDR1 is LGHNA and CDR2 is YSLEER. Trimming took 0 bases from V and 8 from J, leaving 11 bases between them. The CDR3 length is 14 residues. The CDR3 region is CASSQDGRFDEQFF. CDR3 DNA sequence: TGCGCCAGCAGCCAAGACGGGCGATTCGATGAGCAGTTCTTC.

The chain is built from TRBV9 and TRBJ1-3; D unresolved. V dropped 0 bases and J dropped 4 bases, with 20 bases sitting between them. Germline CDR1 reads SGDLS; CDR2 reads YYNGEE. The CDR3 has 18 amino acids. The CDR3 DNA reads TGTGCCAGCAGCGTAGCTTTTACGGCGGAGGCCTTCGGAAACACCATATATTTT. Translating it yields CASSVAFTAEAFGNTIYF. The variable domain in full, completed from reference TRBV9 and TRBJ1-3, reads DSGVTQTPKHLITATGQRVTLRCSPRSGDLSVYWYQQSLDQGLQFLIQYYNGEERAKGNILERFSAQQFPDLHSELNLSSLELGDSALYFCASSVAFTAEAFGNTIYFGEGSWLTVV.